A single sample gave rise to the 6 T cell receptor beta chains below, sequenced in a study of CD8+CD57+ T cells in acquired aplastic anemia. TCR beta VDJ and CDR3 were profiled, and genomic DNA was the template. TCRdb re-analysed the reads in MiXCR, keeping a single row per CDR3 protein. This table holds about 130,000 distinct CDR3 sequences, 48% found once. Sequenced sample: sorted CD4+, CD8+, or CD8+CD57+ T cells (not recorded which) from PBMCs. The source is a human donor in good health, serving as a control.

This clonotype occurred many times. The chain has TRBV12-3 or TRBV12-4 and TRBJ1-2; D may be TRBD1 (5 bases). CDR3 length: 16 residues. Trimming cost V 8 bases and J 3 bases, with 22 bases left between them. CDR3 nucleotides: TGTGCCAGCTCCAACGGGAGGCAGGGCAGTCACTATGGCTACACCTTC. It specifies CASSNGRQGSHYGYTF.

The chain joins TRBV10-3 to TRBJ2-3, with TRBD2 matching over 15 bases. Losses at the gene ends were 11 bases for V and 2 bases for J; bases not matched to a gene: 8. The CDR3 runs 16 residues. Germline values: CDR1 ENHRY, CDR2 SYGVKD. The CDR3 here is CAAGTSGGQITDTQYF. CDR3 nucleotide sequence: TGTGCCGCCGGGACTAGCGGGGGGCAGATCACAGATACGCAGTATTTT.

This clonotype was detected once. The chain uses TRBV15 and TRBJ1-1, with TRBD1 matching over 7 bases. V gave up 0 bases and J gave up 4 bases; unmatched junction bases: 8. This CDR3 contains 16 residues. The germline CDR1 and CDR2 sequences are LNHNV and YYDKDF (reference sequence). CDR3 bases: TGTGCCACCAGCAGAGATCGGTGGGACAGATCCACTGAAGCTTTCTTT. Amino acids: CATSRDRWDRSTEAFF.

The J gene is TRBJ2-6, the V gene TRBV2, with 8 nucleotides matching TRBD1. Germline V gene data show CDR1 as SNHLY and CDR2 as FYNNEI. J was trimmed by 2 bases and V by 5 bases; bases with no gene match: 2. This CDR3 region has 15 residues. The CDR3 loop is CASSTGGTGANVLTF. DNA for the CDR3: TGTGCCAGCAGTACAGGGGGGACTGGGGCCAACGTCCTGACTTTC.

This clonotype came up many times. The chain has TRBV2 and TRBJ2-1, with a weak D call TRBD2 (6 bases). The germline gives CDR1 SNHLY, CDR2 FYNNEI. This CDR3 is built from 13 residues. V was pared by 3 bases and J by 8 bases, with 11 bases between. DNA of the CDR3: TGTGCCAGCAGTGATGGGGGGATCCATGAGCAGTTCTTC. The encoded protein is CASSDGGIHEQFF.

This clonotype was seen at least ten times. This chain connects TRBV5-1 to TRBJ1-4; tentative D call: TRBD1 (6 bases). The germline V gene has CDR1 SGHRS and CDR2 YFSETQ. This CDR3 is 13 amino acids long. V lost 5 bases, J lost 3 bases, and 8 bases lay in between. The CDR3 DNA reads TGCGCCAGCAGTGGACAGCCTAATGAAAAACTGTTTTTT. Translated: CASSGQPNEKLFF.